This is a list of T cell receptor beta chains from one sample in a study of T cell responses to AZD1222 COVID-19 vaccine. The table came from immunoSEQ multiplex PCR; TCRdb's copy has only in-frame clones and leaves some out. Counted here are around 97,000 clones, 90% occurring once; the ten biggest clones make up about 4.8%. Sequences were derived from peripheral blood, sampled on day 0 of AZD1222 vaccination. The receptors derive from an adult in good health. Each CDR3 is given with its conserved first and last residue. D genes are given only for firm matches. Rows give clone size only sometimes, using once, few, many, or a class for an expanded clone.

J gene,D gene,V gene,clone size,CDR3 DNA,CDR3 protein
TRBJ1-3,-,TRBV4-1,-,TGCGCCAGCAGCCAAGCGGGACGGAGCTCTGGAAACACCATATATTTT,CASSQAGRSSGNTIYF
TRBJ2-5,TRBD1,TRBV4-1,-,TGCGCCAGCAGCCAAGCACAGGGGCTCGGCCAAGAGACCCAGTACTTC,CASSQAQGLGQETQYF
TRBJ1-4,-,TRBV14,-,TGTGCCAGCAGCCAACTACTTGGGGCATCTACTAATGAAAAACTGTTTTTT,CASSQLLGASTNEKLFF
TRBJ1-1,-,TRBV7-9,-,TGTGCCAGCGGGCGAGGGGTGGGTGACACTGAAGCTTTCTTT,CASGRGVGDTEAFF
TRBJ2-7,-,TRBV4-1,-,TGCGCCAGCAGCCAAGATCGGTCGGGCTACGAGCAGTACTTC,CASSQDRSGYEQYF
TRBJ1-1,TRBD1,TRBV7-9,once,TGTGCCAGCAGCTCGGACAGGTCGGGGAGAGCTTTCTTT,CASSSDRSGRAFF
TRBJ1-6,-,TRBV18,-,TGTGCCAGCTCACCAACAGGGTATAATTCACCCCTCCACTTT,CASSPTGYNSPLHF
TRBJ2-5,TRBD2,TRBV5-1,few,TGCGCCAGCAGCTTCGCCCCCCTAGCGGGGGAGACCCAGTACTTC,CASSFAPLAGETQYF
TRBJ1-1,-,TRBV29-1,-,TGCAGCGTTGTCCCGGGGGGCACTGAAGCTTTCTTT,CSVVPGGTEAFF
TRBJ2-5,-,TRBV4-1,-,TGCGCCAGCAGCCTTCCCGGGGGAGAGACCCAGTACTTC,CASSLPGGETQYF
TRBJ1-2,-,TRBV5-4,-,TGTGCCAGCAGCTCGGACGGCTATGGCTACACCTTC,CASSSDGYGYTF
TRBJ1-2,-,TRBV5-6,once,TGTGCCAGCAGCTTGGGACACCTCTTTGGCTACACCTTC,CASSLGHLFGYTF
TRBJ2-3,TRBD2,TRBV4-1,-,TGCGCCAGCAGCCAAGATCGGCTAACGGGGGGGCCGACAGATACGCAGTATTTT,CASSQDRLTGGPTDTQYF
TRBJ1-2,-,TRBV28,-,TGTGCCATCCTCGGAGAGGTAGAGTATGGCTACACCTTC,CAILGEVEYGYTF
TRBJ2-3,-,TRBV6-2/TRBV6-3,-,TGTGCCAGCAGTTACCCAGAGAGGGGAGATACGCAGTATTTT,CASSYPERGDTQYF
TRBJ1-4,-,TRBV13,-,TGTGCCAGCAGCCGCCGGACAGCCGAGGAAGATGAAAAACTGTTTTTT,CASSRRTAEEDEKLFF
TRBJ2-7,-,TRBV29-1,-,TGCAGCGTTGTGTTGTCAGCCTACGAGCAGTACTTC,CSVVLSAYEQYF
TRBJ1-1,TRBD1,TRBV3-1/TRBV3-2,few,TGTGCCAGCAGCCAAGAAGGGACAGAAAACACTGAAGCTTTCTTT,CASSQEGTENTEAFF
TRBJ1-1,-,TRBV29-1,-,TGCAGCGTTGTTATTACCTCGAACACTGAAGCTTTCTTT,CSVVITSNTEAFF
TRBJ2-5,TRBD1,TRBV5-1,once,TGCGCCAGCAGCTTCGGACAGGCAGAAGAGACCCAGTACTTC,CASSFGQAEETQYF
TRBJ2-7,-,TRBV10-3,-,TGTGCCATCAGTGAGTTTATAGGCTACGAGCAGTACTTC,CAISEFIGYEQYF
TRBJ2-3,-,TRBV6-5,-,TGTGCCACCCAGGGACCGACCTTGCCCACGCAGTATTTT,CATQGPTLPTQYF
TRBJ1-1,TRBD1,TRBV12-3/TRBV12-4,-,TGTGCCAGCAGTTCCCGGACAGGGTCTGAAGCTTTCTTT,CASSSRTGSEAFF
TRBJ2-7,-,TRBV7-6,-,TGTGCCAGCAGCTCAGGGGCCTTGGGGACATACGAGCAGTACTTC,CASSSGALGTYEQYF
TRBJ2-7,TRBD1,TRBV19,-,TGTGCCAGTAGTCCACGAGACAGGGCTACCTACGAGCAGTACTTC,CASSPRDRATYEQYF
TRBJ2-2,-,TRBV7-2,-,TGTGCCAGCAGCTTAGTGTTTTCCGGGGAGCTGTTTTTT,CASSLVFSGELFF
TRBJ1-1,-,TRBV29-1,few,TGCAGCGTTGTTAGGTGGGGGATGAAAACTGAAGCTTTCTTT,CSVVRWGMKTEAFF
TRBJ1-2,-,TRBV28,once,TGTGCCAGCAGTTCCCCCTCAACAGGGTACTATGGCTACACCTTC,CASSSPSTGYYGYTF
TRBJ2-7,TRBD1,TRBV5-4,-,TGTGCCAGCAGGACAGGGCTGAACTCCTACGAGCAGTACTTC,CASRTGLNSYEQYF
TRBJ1-4,-,TRBV5-1,-,TGCGCCAGCAGCTTGGGGTACAGCAAACCAACTAATGAAAAACTGTTTTTT,CASSLGYSKPTNEKLFF
TRBJ1-2,-,TRBV5-4,-,TGTGCCAGCAGCTTGGTGGGCCAGGGCTACACCTTC,CASSLVGQGYTF
TRBJ1-4,-,TRBV3-1/TRBV3-2,-,TGTGCCAGCAGCCAAGATGGGGCATCTGGAAAACTGTTTTTT,CASSQDGASGKLFF
TRBJ2-7,TRBD1,TRBV13,-,TGTGCCAGCAGGCGACAGGGGAGGACCCGCGAGCAGTACTTC,CASRRQGRTREQYF
TRBJ2-3,-,TRBV9,once,TGTGCCAGCAGCGTAGTTGGCCGGGCAGATACGCAGTATTTT,CASSVVGRADTQYF
TRBJ1-1,-,TRBV18,-,TGTGCCAGCTCTCGCTCACAGAACACTGAAGCTTTCTTT,CASSRSQNTEAFF
TRBJ1-1,-,TRBV6-5,-,TGTGCCAGCAGTTCAAACAGGGTCACTGAAGCTTTCTTT,CASSSNRVTEAFF
TRBJ2-2,-,TRBV2,once,TGTGCCGGATCGGGCGGTCAGACAGTACCCACCGGGGAGCTGTTTTTT,CAGSGGQTVPTGELFF
TRBJ2-1,TRBD2,TRBV11-2,-,TGTGCCAGCAGCTCCAGTCAGCAGGGTCTGGGAGGGGAGCAGTTCTTC,CASSSSQQGLGGEQFF
TRBJ1-1,TRBD1,TRBV19,-,TGTGCCAGTAAGACAGGGCGGGGGACTGAAGCTTTCTTT,CASKTGRGTEAFF
TRBJ1-1,-,TRBV5-5,-,TGTGCCAGCAGCTTGCGACGGGACGATAACACTGAAGCTTTCTTT,CASSLRRDDNTEAFF
TRBJ2-1,-,TRBV7-7,-,TGTGCTAGCAGCTTAAAGGGGGGGGCCTCCACCCACAATGAGCAGTTCTTC,CASSLKGGASTHNEQFF
TRBJ2-7,-,TRBV12-3/TRBV12-4,-,TGTGCCAGCAGTTTCTCCGGGGACGAGCAGTACTTC,CASSFSGDEQYF
TRBJ2-7,TRBD1,TRBV7-8,-,TGTGCCAGCAGCCTAGGGACAGGACCGGCCTACGAGCAGTACTTC,CASSLGTGPAYEQYF
TRBJ1-3,-,TRBV10-1,-,TGCGCCAGCACCGCAGGGACGGCCTCGGGCTCTGGAAACACCATATATTTT,CASTAGTASGSGNTIYF
TRBJ2-1,TRBD1,TRBV6-4,few,TGTGCCAGCAGCCCCGGGACAGGGGGCGTGGATGAGCAGTTCTTC,CASSPGTGGVDEQFF
TRBJ1-1,-,TRBV20-1,-,TGCAGTGCAAAGGAGAACACTGAAGCTTTCTTT,CSAKENTEAFF